The entry that follows covers one T cell receptor (beta chain) sequence. The antigen is not known. A much larger clone sits a single nucleotide away, making a read error possible. Other DNA sequences of this sample code for an identical CDR3. Using MiXCR, TCRdb reanalyzed the PCR reads. This repertoire shows roughly 23,000 clones, 15% to 20% found once; its top ten account for approximately 2.9%. The V gene lost 4 bases and the J gene lost 0 bases, with 8 bases spanning the gap. Germline CDR1 and CDR2: SQVTM and ANQGSEA. CDR3 length equals 13 residues. These data belong to a study of metastatic and nonmetastatic thyroid tumors. Study-level findings and limits: TCR beta diversity was reportedly significantly higher in malignant thyroid tumors than benign nodules, in blood and tumor.

Thyroid surgery took place with no prior treatment in any patient. V gene TRBV29-1 combines with J gene TRBJ2-3; D is uncertain. The receptor was derived from a male donor with papillary thyroid cancer or a benign thyroid nodule (not recorded which). Some clones in this sample may be carry-over from other donors' samples. What was sequenced was adjacent normal tissue. CDR3 amino acids: CSVGAYSTDTQYF. The CDR3, as DNA: TGCAGCGTTGGTGCCTATAGCACAGATACGCAGTATTTT.